This TCR beta chain is drawn from a study of graft-versus-host responses after intestinal transplantation. Study background: Recipients were all induced with anti-thymocyte globulin, then given tacrolimus and steroids for about three years. Points from the study as a whole: GvH clones occurred in recipient marrow; some first appeared in ileum or blood.

Assay: immunoSEQ multiplex PCR; the TCRdb copy retains only in-frame clones and omits some. The sample has about 51,000 clones, roughly nine tenths seen once. Concerning this clone: Its antigen remains unidentified.

CDR1 and CDR2 (germline): SGHRS, YFSETQ. This CDR3 region has 18 residues. The V gene lost 1 base and the J gene lost 7 bases, with 21 bases spanning the gap. This TCR came from a human donor who was the organ donor for an intestinal transplant. V and J are TRBV5-1 and TRBJ1-6; weak D call: TRBD1 (5 bases). The sample in question was unstimulated CD4+ T cells sorted from spleen or lymph node cells, obtained before transplant. CDR3 residues: CASSLSEAGTGGNSPLHF. CDR3 DNA sequence: TGCGCCAGCAGCTTGAGTGAGGCAGGGACGGGGGGAAATTCACCCCTCCACTTT.